This T cell receptor (beta chain) originates from a study of CD8 T cells in ankylosing spondylitis. The CDR3 is 13 residues long. Germline V gene sequence: CDR1 SEHNR, CDR2 FQNEAQ (reference sequence). The study, taken as a whole, reports: Disease-linked clones reportedly concentrated significantly in matched ankylosing spondylitis synovial fluid. Disease-linked clones were CD8+ and relatively rare in peripheral blood. The study identified a TCR beta motif of roughly eight highly homologous variants that appeared characteristic of ankylosing spondylitis blood. Earlier work had already found some motif variants in reactive arthritis synovial fluid and blood.

The authors made TCR beta libraries by quantitative 5'-RACE with molecular barcodes. Via MiXCR, TCRdb re-called the 5' RACE reads, giving one row per CDR3 protein. The sample lists approximately 540,000 distinct CDR3 sequences; roughly 12% were seen once. With respect to this clonotype: Antigen unknown. One end of the junction is discordant with germline, which a read error may explain.

Sequenced input: blood, either unsorted or a sorted T cell fraction (not recorded which). This clonotype originated in a male donor with ankylosing spondylitis. This chain connects TRBV7-9 to TRBJ1-1; D gene unclear. CDR3 in amino acids: CAGSLNTNTEAFF. DNA for the CDR3: TGTGCCGGCAGCTTAAATACTAACACTGAAGCTTTCTTT.